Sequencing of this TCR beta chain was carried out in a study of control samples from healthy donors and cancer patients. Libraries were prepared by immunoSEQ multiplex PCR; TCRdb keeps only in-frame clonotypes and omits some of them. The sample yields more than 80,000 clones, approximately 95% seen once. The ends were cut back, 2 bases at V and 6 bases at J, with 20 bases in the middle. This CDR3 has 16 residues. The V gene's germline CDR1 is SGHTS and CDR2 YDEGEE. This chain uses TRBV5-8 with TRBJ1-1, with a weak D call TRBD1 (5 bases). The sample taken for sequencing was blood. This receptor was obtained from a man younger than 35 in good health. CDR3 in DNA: TGTGCCAGCAGCTTCCCCTACGGCCAGAGGACACCTGAAGCTTTCTTT. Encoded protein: CASSFPYGQRTPEAFF.